The 21 T cell receptor beta chains in this list originate from one sample, sequenced in a study of shared clonotypes between healthy human individuals. Assay used: immunoSEQ multiplex PCR; TCRdb lists only in-frame clones, some missing. The data show a few million clones, 90% to 97% seen once. The sequencing input was naive CD4+ T cells sorted from blood. Subset: CD45RA+ positively selected. These receptors were collected from a man younger than 35 in good health.

This sequence joins TRBV19 and TRBJ2-3; weak D call: TRBD1 (5 bases). V lost 4 bases to trimming and J lost 2 bases, with 13 bases between them. Germline lookup yields CDR1 LNHDA and CDR2 SQIVND (reference sequence). There are 15 residues in the CDR3. In nucleotides, the CDR3 is TGTGCCAGTAGTAATTCAGGGAAGTTCACAGATACGCAGTATTTT. This translates into CASSNSGKFTDTQYF.

The chain recombines TRBV7-9 with TRBJ1-1; 10 nucleotides agree with TRBD1. V dropped 5 bases and J dropped 2; count of bases not matched to a gene: 14. The CDR3 is 18 amino acids. The germline CDR1 and CDR2 sequences are SEHNR and FQNEAQ (reference sequence). The CDR3 is CASSRSSGTGVVNTEAFF. The DNA for the CDR3 is TGTGCCAGCAGCCGATCTTCCGGGACAGGGGTTGTAAACACTGAAGCTTTCTTT.

V usage is TRBV5-1 and J usage is TRBJ2-7; 11 bases map to TRBD1. The CDR3 sequence is 15 residues long. V lost 0 bases, J lost 5 bases, and 4 bases stayed unmatched. From germline, CDR1 is SGHRS and CDR2 YFSETQ. The CDR3 is CASSLDPGQGDEQYF. CDR3 nucleotides: TGCGCCAGCAGCTTGGACCCGGGACAGGGGGACGAGCAGTACTTC.

The chain combines TRBV7-2 with TRBJ2-7; the match to TRBD2 covers 11 bases. This CDR3 region has 18 residues. The junction had 12 bases not matched to a gene; V was cut back by 1 base and J by 4 bases. CDR1 and CDR2 (germline): SGHTA, FQGNSA. CDR3 in DNA: TGTGCCAGCAGCTTAGTGACTAGCGGGACGTTTTCCCTTTACGAGCAGTACTTC. This gives the protein CASSLVTSGTFSLYEQYF.

The chain carries TRBV7-2 and TRBJ2-3; D remains unclear. Looked up from germline, CDR1 is SGHTA and CDR2 is FQGNSA. CDR3 length equals 13 residues. Trimming took 4 bases from V and 0 from J, leaving 5 bases between them. CDR3 residues: CASSSPSTDTQYF. CDR3 DNA: TGTGCCAGCAGCTCGCCGAGCACAGATACGCAGTATTTT.

J is TRBJ2-2 and V is TRBV7-2; D might be TRBD1 (5 bases). V was trimmed by 4 bases and J by 7 bases, leaving 7 bases between them. The CDR3 totals 12 residues. Germline values: CDR1 SGHTA, CDR2 FQGNSA. CDR3 nucleotides: TGTGCCAGCAGCTGGGGCTTCGGGGAGCTGTTTTTT. Translating it yields CASSWGFGELFF.

The chain recombines TRBV1 with TRBJ2-7; TRBD1 reflects the table's D call only, with no check against the DNA. TRBV1 is deemed a pseudogene. The CDR3 has 17 residues. The CDR3 protein is CTSSPGQGIQRAYEQYF. The CDR3 bases are TGCACCAGCAGCCCGGGACAGGGGATCCAGAGGGCCTACGAGCAGTACTTC.

The chain links TRBV5-6 to TRBJ2-1, with a tentative D call TRBD2 (5 bases). Germline assignment: CDR1 SGHDT and CDR2 YYEEEE. The CDR3 contains 13 residues. V was cut by 1 base and J by 8 bases, with 10 bases left in between. CDR3 DNA sequence: TGTGCCAGCAGCTTGCGGGGTGTCGATGAGCAGTTCTTC. It yields the protein CASSLRGVDEQFF.

This chain uses TRBV10-1 with TRBJ2-7; 16 bases align to TRBD2. Trimming removed 6 bases from V and 6 bases from J; junction bases left unmatched: 14. Germline V lookup: CDR1 WNHNN, CDR2 SYGVQD (reference sequence). The CDR3 is made up of 18 amino acids. The DNA of the CDR3 is TGCGCCAGCAGAAAGGTCCGGGGACTAGCGGGAGGGGACTCCGAGCAGTACTTC. Its translation: CASRKVRGLAGGDSEQYF.

The CDR3 bases are TGTGCCAGCAGCCGTACGGGGTTTTCCTACGAGCAGTACTTC. As protein: CASSRTGFSYEQYF. The chain links TRBV11-2 to TRBJ2-7, with D perhaps TRBD2 (5 bases). The CDR3 has 14 residues. Between the trimmed V and J ends, which lost 5 bases and 1 base, there was a span of 12 bases. CDR1 is SGHAT and CDR2 is FQNNGV in the germline V gene.

Worth noting for this clone: The identical CDR3 is also encoded by other nucleotide sequences in the sample. The chain couples TRBV6-5 to TRBJ2-5; D is ambiguous. From germline, CDR1 is MNHEY and CDR2 SVGAGI. This CDR3 has 11 residues. V dropped 6 bases and J dropped 4 bases, with 6 bases sitting between them. Here the CDR3 DNA reads TGTGCCAGCAGCACGCGAGAGACCCAGTACTTC. Protein sequence: CASSTRETQYF.

V usage is TRBV5-1 and J usage is TRBJ2-3, with 11 bases fitting TRBD2. CDR1 is SGHRS and CDR2 is YFSETQ in the germline V gene. The CDR3 extends over 15 amino acids. V was clipped by 6 bases and J by 5 bases; unmatched bases: 8. The CDR3 DNA sequence: TGCGCCAGCACCCGTAGCGGGGGGGCCGAAGATACGCAGTATTTT. This encodes CASTRSGGAEDTQYF.

This chain joins TRBV11-1 and TRBJ2-5; TRBD2 aligns across 14 bases. The CDR3 extends over 16 amino acids. Per germline, CDR1 SGHAT and CDR2 FQDESV (reference sequence). V gave up 3 bases and J gave up 1 base; unmatched junction bases: 1. The CDR3 region is CASSFGLAGGQETQYF. The CDR3 coding sequence is TGTGCCAGCAGCTTTGGACTAGCGGGGGGCCAAGAGACCCAGTACTTC.

This clone has only one observation. This sequence joins TRBV2 and TRBJ2-7; D perhaps matches TRBD1 (6 bases). In germline, CDR1 is SNHLY, CDR2 FYNNEI. CDR3 length equals 15 residues. The ends were cut back, 7 bases at V and 2 bases at J, with 18 bases in the middle. CDR3 DNA: TGTGCCAGCATCCGAACAGGGTATCCTCCCTACGAGCAGTACTTC. Its translation: CASIRTGYPPYEQYF.

This clone was picked up one time. The CDR3 sequence is CASSFLTPDYPATYEQYF. DNA of the CDR3: TGTGCCAGCAGTTTCTTGACTCCGGACTACCCCGCTACCTACGAGCAGTACTTC. The rearrangement uses TRBV27 and TRBJ2-7; D may be TRBD2 (6 bases). Germline-derived CDR1 and CDR2 are MNHEY and SMNVEV (reference sequence). The germline V and J ends were trimmed by 3 bases and 2 bases, with 23 bases remaining between them. This CDR3 region has 18 residues.

The chain recombines TRBV5-1 with TRBJ2-1, with no clear D. Germline V gives CDR1 SGHRS, CDR2 YFSETQ. With 1 base removed from V and 4 bases from J, the gap between germline ends came to 6 bases. The CDR3 length is 13 residues. The CDR3 DNA sequence: TGCGCCAGCAGCTTGAACCAGTACAATGAGCAGTTCTTC. Its protein product is CASSLNQYNEQFF.

This chain uses TRBV13 with TRBJ1-6, with a possible D match to TRBD1 (5 bases). This CDR3 is built from 17 residues. V lost 3 bases and J 8 bases, leaving 20 bases between the germline ends. CDR1 is PRHDT and CDR2 is FYEKMQ in the germline V gene (reference sequence). CDR3 in DNA: TGTGCCAGCAGCTTTCGAGGGACGGGAAGGAGTGATTCACCCCTCCACTTT. Amino acid sequence: CASSFRGTGRSDSPLHF.

The rearrangement links TRBV7-2 to TRBJ1-6, with TRBD1 as a possible D gene (5 bases). The CDR3 has 13 amino acids. Trimming left V 1 base short and J 14 bases short, with 12 bases between. Germline loops: CDR1 SGHTA, CDR2 FQGNSA. CDR3 nucleotide sequence: TGTGCCAGCAGCTTAGAGGGGTATCGATCCCTCCACTTT. Its protein is CASSLEGYRSLHF. The full variable domain, completed using reference TRBV7-2 and TRBJ1-6, is GAGVSQSPSNKVTEKGKDVELRCDPISGHTALYWYRQSLGQGLEFLIYFQGNSAPDKSGLPSDRFSAERTGGSVSTLTIQRTQQEDSAVYLCASSLEGYRSLHFGNGTRLTVT.

This chain links TRBV27 with TRBJ2-7; D is tentatively TRBD1 or TRBD2 (5 bases each). The CDR3 sequence is 14 residues long. From germline, CDR1 is MNHEY and CDR2 SMNVEV (reference sequence). Trimming cost V 9 bases and J 0 bases, with 15 bases left between them. The CDR3 loop is CASSRGPLSYEQYF. DNA for the CDR3: TGTGCCAGTAGCCGGGGACCCCTCTCCTACGAGCAGTACTTC.

V is TRBV10-3 and J is TRBJ2-7; TRBD2 might be the D (6 bases). V gave up 5 bases and J gave up 6 bases, with 23 bases separating them. CDR3 size: 16 residues. CDR1 and CDR2 (germline): ENHRY, SYGVKD. As DNA, the CDR3 is TGTGCCATCAGTTCTATCGGAGCGGGCTCTTCGGGCGAGCAGTACTTC. Translating gives CAISSIGAGSSGEQYF.

The chain is built from TRBV2 and TRBJ2-7, with D perhaps assigned TRBD1 or TRBD2 (6 bases each). The CDR3 consists of 15 residues. Trimming took off 5 bases at V and 2 bases at J, with 16 bases between the two ends. Germline V gene sequence: CDR1 SNHLY, CDR2 FYNNEI. CDR3 sequence (DNA): TGTGCCAGCAGTTACAGACAGGAGGGGGCCTACGAGCAGTACTTC. Its protein is CASSYRQEGAYEQYF.